Listed below are T cell receptor beta chains from one sample, sequenced in a study of breast tumors, draining lymph nodes, adjacent tissues. TCRdb reanalysed the multiplex PCR reads using MiXCR and keeps one entry per CDR3 protein. The sample consists of roughly 49,000 distinct CDR3 sequences, about 40% of them appearing once. The sample comprised breast tumor tissue. These receptors came from a female donor with breast cancer. Some clones in this sample may be carry-over from other donors' samples. Each CDR3 is given with its conserved first and last residue. A D gene is named only where the DNA matches it firmly. The listing skips clone size in some rows; elsewhere it reads once, few, many or a size class.

d_call,clone_size,j_call,v_call,cdr3_aa,cdr3_nt
.,many,TRBJ1-4,TRBV28,CASSLDMGLSTNEKLFF,TGTGCCAGCAGTTTGGATATGGGGTTATCAACTAATGAAAAACTGTTTTTT
.,many,TRBJ2-3,TRBV7-3,CASSLRASFFSSTDTQYF,TGTGCCAGCAGCTTAAGGGCCAGCTTCTTTTCTAGCACAGATACGCAGTATTTT
TRBD1,many,TRBJ2-1,TRBV15,CATSRTSGTGPLGQFF,TGTGCCACCAGCAGGACCTCCGGGACAGGGCCTCTTGGGCAGTTCTTC
TRBD1,.,TRBJ1-2,TRBV11-3,CAGRRQGGGYTF,TGTGCCGGCAGAAGACAGGGTGGCGGCTACACCTTC
.,many,TRBJ2-4,TRBV20-1,CSAREGTPKNIQYF,TGCAGTGCTAGAGAGGGGACACCCAAAAACATTCAGTACTTC
TRBD2,.,TRBJ2-1,TRBV7-3,CASSDGTSACNEQSF,TGTGCCAGCAGCGATGGGACTAGTGCATGCAATGAGCAGTCCTTC
.,many,TRBJ1-4,TRBV29-1,CSVGDDEKLFF,TGCAGCGTTGGGGACGATGAAAAACTGTTTTTT
.,.,TRBJ2-1,TRBV20-1,CSALSLGRLYNEQFF,TGCAGTGCTCTCTCACTCGGCCGACTTTACAATGAGCAGTTCTTC
TRBD2,.,TRBJ2-7,TRBV7-2,CVSSLIGTRPYEQHF,TGTGTCAGCAGTTTGATTGGGACTAGACCCTACGAGCAGCACTTC
.,many,TRBJ1-4,TRBV11-2,CASSLGGQNEKLFF,TGTGCCAGCAGCCTCGGAGGACAAAATGAAAAACTGTTTTTT
.,many,TRBJ2-3,TRBV18,CASSPRRKDTQYF,TGTGCCAGCTCACCAAGACGTAAAGATACGCAGTATTTT
.,.,TRBJ1-1,TRBV20-1,CSASPIRLGSTEAFF,TGCAGTGCTAGCCCAATCCGACTGGGGAGCACTGAAGCTTTCTTT
.,.,TRBJ2-1,TRBV7-3,CASNFPAGHYNEQLF,TGTGCCAGCAACTTCCCAGCGGGACACTACAATGAGCAGCTCTTC
.,many,TRBJ2-2,TRBV7-3,CASSLNSAGNTGELFF,TGTGCCAGCAGCTTAAATTCTGCGGGTAACACCGGGGAGCTGTTTTTT
TRBD1,once,TRBJ1-6,TRBV10-3,CAIGGTGSDSPLHF,TGTGCCATCGGCGGGACAGGTTCGGATTCACCCCTCCACTTT
TRBD2,many,TRBJ2-1,TRBV19,CASSIAVAGHNEQFF,TGTGCCAGTAGTATTGCGGTAGCGGGACACAATGAGCAGTTCTTC
TRBD2,.,TRBJ2-3,TRBV15,CATSREAGTSGDTQYF,TGTGCCACCAGCAGAGAAGCTGGGACTAGCGGAGATACGCAGTATTTT
.,many,TRBJ2-7,TRBV7-2,CASSLLAQVAEQYF,TGTGCCAGCAGCTTACTCGCGCAAGTAGCCGAGCAGTACTTC
.,many,TRBJ2-5,TRBV7-2,CASSYPQGPQETQYF,TGTGCCAGCAGCTACCCCCAGGGACCCCAGGAGACCCAGTACTTC
TRBD1,many,TRBJ1-2,TRBV10-3,CAISGPETGFYGYTF,TGTGCCATCAGCGGGCCCGAGACAGGGTTCTATGGCTACACCTTC
TRBD1,.,TRBJ2-5,TRBV12-5,CASGRTGRRETQYF,TGTGCTAGTGGCAGGACAGGGAGGAGAGAGACCCAGTACTTC
TRBD2,.,TRBJ2-2,TRBV20-1,CSARDTLAGGPGELFF,TGCAGTGCTAGAGATACGCTAGCGGGAGGGCCCGGGGAGCTGTTTTTT
.,.,TRBJ2-7,TRBV3-2,CASSPTFTAGTYEQYF,TGTGCCAGCAGCCCGACTTTCACAGCGGGCACCTACGAGCAGTACTTC
.,.,TRBJ2-3,TRBV6-5,CASSYVYGKGADTQYF,TGTGCCAGCAGTTACGTTTACGGAAAGGGGGCAGATACGCAGTATTTT
.,many,TRBJ2-7,TRBV9,CASSADRLGLSAHEQYF,TGTGCCAGCAGCGCAGACAGGCTAGGACTCTCAGCCCACGAGCAGTACTTC
.,many,TRBJ2-1,TRBV12-3/TRBV12-4,CASSIGTYNEQFF,TGTGCCAGCAGTATAGGGACATACAATGAGCAGTTCTTC
.,many,TRBJ1-4,TRBV30,CAWNRDGEKLFF,TGTGCCTGGAACAGGGACGGTGAAAAACTGTTTTTT
.,many,TRBJ2-7,TRBV11-3,CASSRTPHEQYF,TGTGCCAGCAGTCGCACTCCCCACGAGCAGTACTTC
.,many,TRBJ2-7,TRBV28,CASSPLGTVSYEQYF,TGTGCCAGCAGTCCTCTTGGGACGGTCTCCTACGAGCAGTACTTC
TRBD2,many,TRBJ2-7,TRBV3-1,CASSLTSGSNEQYF,TGTGCCAGCAGCCTGACTAGCGGGAGTAACGAGCAGTACTTC
.,many,TRBJ2-7,TRBV20-1,CSALIPSSYEQYF,TGCAGTGCTCTAATTCCCAGCTCCTACGAGCAGTACTTC
.,many,TRBJ2-1,TRBV5-8,CASSRWGEGLRGSYNEQFF,TGTGCCAGCAGCCGATGGGGAGAGGGCCTTAGAGGTTCCTACAATGAGCAGTTCTTC
.,.,TRBJ1-5,TRBV12-5,CASGFAGGPGGPQHF,TGTGCTAGTGGTTTCGCGGGAGGGCCGGGAGGGCCCCAGCATTTT
.,many,TRBJ2-2,TRBV10-2,CASSGLYGGELFF,TGCGCCAGCAGTGGACTATATGGCGGGGAGCTGTTTTTT
.,many,TRBJ2-5,TRBV11-3,CASSSRDSGTETQYF,TGTGCCAGCAGTTCCCGGGACTCTGGGACAGAGACCCAGTACTTC
.,few,TRBJ1-5,TRBV10-3,CAISQEGNQPQHF,TGTGCCATCAGCCAGGAGGGCAATCAGCCCCAGCATTTT
TRBD1,.,TRBJ2-5,TRBV12-3/TRBV12-4,CASSSGRQGAVVETQYF,TGTGCCAGCAGTTCCGGAAGACAGGGGGCAGTCGTAGAGACCCAGTACTTC
TRBD1,many,TRBJ2-3,TRBV25-1,CASSTRDRVADTQYF,TGTGCCAGCAGCACCCGGGACAGGGTGGCAGATACGCAGTATTTT
.,many,TRBJ2-3,TRBV4-2,CASSQIPVESTDTQYF,TGTGCCAGCAGCCAAATTCCGGTTGAGAGCACAGATACGCAGTATTTT